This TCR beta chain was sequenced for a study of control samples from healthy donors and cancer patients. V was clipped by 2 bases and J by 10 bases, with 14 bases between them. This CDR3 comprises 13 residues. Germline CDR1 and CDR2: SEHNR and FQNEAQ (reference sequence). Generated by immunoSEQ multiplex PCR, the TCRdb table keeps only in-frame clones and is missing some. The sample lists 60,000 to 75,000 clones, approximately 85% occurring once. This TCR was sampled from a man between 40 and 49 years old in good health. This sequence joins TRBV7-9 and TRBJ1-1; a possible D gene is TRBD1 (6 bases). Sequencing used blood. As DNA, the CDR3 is TGTGCCAGCAGCTTAAACAGGGACCAAGGAGCTTTCTTT. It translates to CASSLNRDQGAFF.